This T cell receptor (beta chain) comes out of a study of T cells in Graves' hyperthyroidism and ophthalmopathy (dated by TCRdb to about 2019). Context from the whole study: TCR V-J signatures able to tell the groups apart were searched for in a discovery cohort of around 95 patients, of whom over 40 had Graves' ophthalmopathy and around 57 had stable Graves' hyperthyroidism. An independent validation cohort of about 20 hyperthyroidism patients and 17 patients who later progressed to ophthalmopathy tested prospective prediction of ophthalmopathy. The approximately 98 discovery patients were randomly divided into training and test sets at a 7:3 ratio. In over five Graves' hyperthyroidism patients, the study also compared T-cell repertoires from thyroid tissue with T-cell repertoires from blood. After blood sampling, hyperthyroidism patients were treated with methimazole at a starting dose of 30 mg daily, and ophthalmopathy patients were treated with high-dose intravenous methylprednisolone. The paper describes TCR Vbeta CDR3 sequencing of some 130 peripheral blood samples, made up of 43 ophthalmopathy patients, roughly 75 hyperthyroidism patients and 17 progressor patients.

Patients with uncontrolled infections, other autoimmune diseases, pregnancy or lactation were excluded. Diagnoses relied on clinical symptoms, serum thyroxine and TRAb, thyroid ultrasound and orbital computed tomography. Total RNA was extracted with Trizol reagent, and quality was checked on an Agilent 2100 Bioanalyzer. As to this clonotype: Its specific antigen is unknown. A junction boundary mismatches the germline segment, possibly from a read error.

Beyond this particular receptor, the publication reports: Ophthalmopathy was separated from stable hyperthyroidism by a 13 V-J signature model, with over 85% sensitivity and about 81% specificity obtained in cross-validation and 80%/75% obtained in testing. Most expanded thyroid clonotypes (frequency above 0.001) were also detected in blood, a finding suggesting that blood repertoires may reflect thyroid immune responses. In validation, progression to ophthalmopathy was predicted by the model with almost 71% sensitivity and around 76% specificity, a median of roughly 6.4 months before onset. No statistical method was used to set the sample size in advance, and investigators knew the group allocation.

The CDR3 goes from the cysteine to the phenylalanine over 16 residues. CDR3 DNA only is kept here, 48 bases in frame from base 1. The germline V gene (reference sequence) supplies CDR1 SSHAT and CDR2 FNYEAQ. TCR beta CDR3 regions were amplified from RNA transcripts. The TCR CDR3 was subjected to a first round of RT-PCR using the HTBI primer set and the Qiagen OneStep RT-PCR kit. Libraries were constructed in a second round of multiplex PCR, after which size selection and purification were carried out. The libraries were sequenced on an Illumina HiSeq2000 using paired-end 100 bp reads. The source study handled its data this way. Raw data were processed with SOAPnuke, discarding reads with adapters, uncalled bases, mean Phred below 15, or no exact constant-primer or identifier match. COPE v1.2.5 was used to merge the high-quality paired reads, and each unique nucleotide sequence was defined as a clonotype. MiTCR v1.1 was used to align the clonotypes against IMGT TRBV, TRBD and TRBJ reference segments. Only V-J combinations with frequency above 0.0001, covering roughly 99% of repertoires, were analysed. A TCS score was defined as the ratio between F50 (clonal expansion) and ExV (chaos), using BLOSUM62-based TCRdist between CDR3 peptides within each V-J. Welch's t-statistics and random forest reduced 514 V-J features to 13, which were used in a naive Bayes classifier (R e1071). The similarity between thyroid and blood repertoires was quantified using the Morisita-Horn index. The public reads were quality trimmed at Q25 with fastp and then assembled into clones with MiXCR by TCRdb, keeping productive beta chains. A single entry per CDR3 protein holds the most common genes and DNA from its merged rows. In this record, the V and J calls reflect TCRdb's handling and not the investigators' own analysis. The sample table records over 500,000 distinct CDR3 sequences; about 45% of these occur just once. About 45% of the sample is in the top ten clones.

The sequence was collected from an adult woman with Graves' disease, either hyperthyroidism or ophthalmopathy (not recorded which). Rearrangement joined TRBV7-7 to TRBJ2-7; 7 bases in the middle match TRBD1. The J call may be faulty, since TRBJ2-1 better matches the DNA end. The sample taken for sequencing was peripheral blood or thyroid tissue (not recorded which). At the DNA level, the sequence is TGTGCTAGCAGTCCCAAAGGGGGCAGCTTCGTGGATGAGCAGTTCTTC. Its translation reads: CASSPKGGSFVDEQFF.